The 16 T cell receptor beta chains presented below share a single source sample, sequenced in a study of CD8 T cells in ankylosing spondylitis. TCRdb passed the 5' RACE reads through MiXCR, listing each CDR3 protein once. The table shows 250,000 to 350,000 distinct CDR3 sequences, with less than 25% occurring only once. The specimen was blood, either unsorted or a sorted T cell fraction (not recorded which). These receptors came from a female donor with ankylosing spondylitis or in good health (not recorded which).

This clonotype was detected only a few times. This chain connects TRBV15 to TRBJ1-1; D gene uncertain. The germline gives CDR1 LNHNV, CDR2 YYDKDF (reference sequence). The CDR3 is 14 amino acids. Trimming cost V 1 base and J 4 bases, with 10 bases left between them. This chain's CDR3 is CATSRAGSPTEAFF. As DNA, the CDR3 is TGTGCCACCAGCAGAGCGGGGAGCCCCACTGAAGCTTTCTTT.

This clonotype was recorded many times. The chain links TRBV7-2 to TRBJ2-1; either TRBD1 or TRBD2 may fit D (5 bases each). The CDR3 runs 14 residues. Germline CDR1 reads SGHTA; CDR2 reads FQGNSA. V gave up 4 bases and J gave up 9 bases, with 16 bases separating them. CDR3: CASSSLRARGEQFF. The CDR3 DNA reads as TGTGCCAGCAGCTCCTTGAGGGCTAGGGGTGAGCAGTTCTTC.

This clonotype was recorded many times. The rearrangement links TRBV5-1 to TRBJ1-1, with 7 positions matching TRBD1. Germline CDR1 and CDR2: SGHRS and YFSETQ. The CDR3 length is 14 residues. Unmatched junction bases numbered 9, after V lost 3 bases and J lost 7 bases. CDR3 nucleotides: TGCGCCAGCAGCTGGGGTACAGGGGACCTTGAAGCTTTCTTT. Residues: CASSWGTGDLEAFF.

This clonotype was counted many times. The chain combines TRBV6-5 with TRBJ2-7; D call uncertain. Trimming left V 0 bases short and J 6 bases short, with 9 bases between. Germline V gives CDR1 MNHEY, CDR2 SVGAGI. This CDR3 is built from 13 residues. The CDR3 region is CASSYSAGREQYF. In nucleotides, the CDR3 is TGTGCCAGCAGTTACTCGGCAGGACGCGAGCAGTACTTC.

To note about this clonotype: At one end, the junction sequence differs from germline, possibly due to a read error. This chain links TRBV19 with TRBJ2-1, with TRBD2 matching 9 bases. This CDR3 is built from 17 residues. Germline CDR1 is LNHDA and CDR2 is SQIVND (reference sequence). The CDR3 sequence is CASSPLAGPISYNEQSF. The CDR3 DNA is TGTGCCAGTAGCCCCCTAGCGGGGCCGATTTCCTACAATGAGCAGTCCTTC.

This clonotype was counted only a few times. V gene TRBV19 combines with J gene TRBJ1-1, with 8 bases that match TRBD1. Germline CDR1 and CDR2: LNHDA and SQIVND (reference sequence). Trimming removed 5 bases from V and 6 bases from J; junction bases left unmatched: 8. The CDR3 sequence is 14 residues long. CDR3 bases: TGTGCCAGTAGTCTCAGGGGGCTGGCCGCTGAAGCTTTCTTT. This translates into CASSLRGLAAEAFF.

This clonotype has ten or more counts. The CDR3 does not end in the conserved phenylalanine or tryptophan, so this is likely a read error. No DNA is shown, since the ends of the CDR3 on it are uncertain; the CDR3 is the one TCRdb lists. The chain couples TRBV29-1 to TRBJ2-5; the table's D call, TRBD2, has no DNA check behind it. CDR1 SQVTM and CDR2 ANQGSEA come from the germline V gene. The CDR3 sequence runs 8 residues, both termini included. CDR3 region: CSVDGLAL.

This clonotype was found a few times. Since the CDR3 does not end with the conserved phenylalanine or tryptophan, this likely comes from a read error. This rearrangement joins TRBV4-2 to TRBJ1-5; no definite D call. V was pared by 2 bases and J by 5 bases, with 10 bases between. CDR1 is LGHNA and CDR2 is YNFKEQ in the germline V gene. CDR3 length equals 14 residues. The CDR3 loop reads CASSQLSRDQPQHV. In DNA form, the CDR3 reads TGTGCCAGCAGCCAATTGAGTCGCGATCAGCCCCAGCATGTT.

The chain links TRBV7-2 to TRBJ2-1, with a possible D match to TRBD1 (5 bases). CDR3 size: 14 residues. Germline V gene lookup returns CDR1 SGHTA and CDR2 FQGNSA. V dropped 3 bases and J dropped 6 bases, with 12 bases sitting between them. The CDR3 DNA reads as TGTGCCAGCAGCTTTCGGACACGGATCAATGAGCAGTTCTTC. Residues: CASSFRTRINEQFF.

In this sample, this clonotype turned up a few times. The chain employs TRBV15 and TRBJ2-7; D ambiguous. This CDR3 has 14 amino acids. The ends were cut back, 9 bases at V and 1 base at J, with 16 bases in the middle. CDR1 and CDR2 from the germline V gene are LNHNV and YYDKDF (reference sequence). The DNA of the CDR3 is TGTGCCACTTCGGACGGAATACCTTCCTACGAGCAGTACTTC. Protein sequence: CATSDGIPSYEQYF.

The chain employs TRBV5-6 and TRBJ2-3, with D unclear. The V end was cut by 2 bases, the J end by 2 bases, with 15 bases between. The CDR3 covers 16 residues. Per the germline V gene, CDR1 is SGHDT and CDR2 is YYEEEE. The CDR3 spells CASSFKERYVTDTQYF. The CDR3 region has the DNA TGTGCCAGCAGCTTTAAAGAACGATACGTCACAGATACGCAGTATTTT.

The V call is TRBV7-9, the J call TRBJ2-7; D is undetermined. CDR3 length equals 15 residues. Germline CDR1 and CDR2: SEHNR and FQNEAQ (reference sequence). Trimming shortened V by 2 bases and J by 0 bases, and 11 bases separated the two germline ends. The CDR3 DNA reads TGTGCCAGCAGCTTAACGGCCTCGCGCTCCTACGAGCAGTACTTC. Amino acids: CASSLTASRSYEQYF.

V is TRBV12-3 or TRBV12-4 and J is TRBJ2-7, with TRBD2 matching over 11 bases. V was clipped by 5 bases and J by 2 bases; unmatched bases: 8. The CDR3 runs 16 residues. As DNA, the CDR3 is TGTGCCAGCAGTCCCCACTTAGCGGGAGGGACCTACGAGCAGTACTTC. This encodes CASSPHLAGGTYEQYF.

This clonotype was detected a few times. The chain couples TRBV2 to TRBJ2-3; 12 bases line up with TRBD1. The CDR3 extends over 15 amino acids. V gave up 8 bases and J gave up 3 bases; unmatched junction bases: 6. Germline V gives CDR1 SNHLY, CDR2 FYNNEI. The CDR3 DNA reads as TGTGCCAGCGGCCTGGGACAGGGGGCAACAGATACGCAGTATTTT. Its translation is CASGLGQGATDTQYF.

The chain uses TRBV6-1 and TRBJ1-5; TRBD1 matches at 9 bases. Per the germline V gene, CDR1 is MNHNS and CDR2 is SASEGT. There are 15 residues in the CDR3. V was pared by 6 bases and J by 6 bases, with 9 bases of the junction left unmatched. CDR3 region: CASSAGTGFVQPQHF. CDR3 DNA: TGTGCCAGCAGCGCCGGGACAGGGTTTGTTCAGCCCCAGCATTTT.

This chain links TRBV25-1 with TRBJ1-1; D might be TRBD1 (6 bases). Per germline, CDR1 MGHDK and CDR2 SYGVNS. The V and J ends lost 8 bases and 4 bases respectively, with 20 bases between them. The CDR3 is made up of 15 amino acids. CDR3 DNA: TGTGCCAGCTCTGCTGGGGGGGCGAGAGGCACTGAAGCTTTCTTT. Residues: CASSAGGARGTEAFF.